Listed here are 9 T cell receptor beta chains from one sample, sequenced in a study of CD8+ T cells in alopecia areata. RNA was isolated and reverse transcribed to cDNA, the sequencing template. The repertoire was sequenced with immunoSEQ multiplex PCR; TCRdb's copy has only in-frame clones and lacks some. Among fewer than 250,000 clones listed, roughly two fifths were seen once. Regarding treatment: oral pan-JAK inhibitor, 5-10 mg twice daily. The sample was CD4+ T cells sorted from blood, taken at approximately week 36, from a patient treated with tofacitinib. Receptors originate from a human donor with alopecia areata.

This clone was detected a few times. CDR3 DNA sequence: TGTGCCAGTAGTATTGATCTAGCGGGACAGGAGACCCAGTACTTC. Translated: CASSIDLAGQETQYF. The chain uses TRBV19 and TRBJ2-5; 9 nucleotides match TRBD2. Germline CDR1 and CDR2: LNHDA and SQIVND (reference sequence). Trimming at V came to 3 bases and at J to 5 bases, leaving 7 bases not matched to a gene. The CDR3 is 15 residues long.

The sample holds a few counts of this clone. The chain is built from TRBV11-3 and TRBJ2-1, with 9 nucleotides matching TRBD2. The germline V gene has CDR1 SGHNT and CDR2 YENEEA. The CDR3 consists of 16 residues. V trimming: 0 bases; J trimming: 6 bases; junction bases outside the gene matches: 6. The CDR3 loop is CASSLEVAGVSNEQFF. The DNA for the CDR3 is TGTGCCAGCAGCTTAGAGGTAGCGGGAGTGAGCAATGAGCAGTTCTTC.

J is TRBJ2-7 and V is TRBV5-1; weak D call: TRBD2 (6 bases). V was cut by 1 base and J by 7 bases, with 12 bases left in between. The CDR3 runs to 13 residues. The germline V gene has CDR1 SGHRS and CDR2 YFSETQ. The CDR3 DNA reads as TGCGCCAGCAGCTTGATAATCGGAGGGGAGCAGTACTTC. This gives the protein CASSLIIGGEQYF. Together with reference TRBV5-1 and TRBJ2-7, the CDR3 gives the full variable domain: KAGVTQTPRYLIKTRGQQVTLSCSPISGHRSVSWYQQTPGQGLQFLFEYFSETQRNKGNFPGRFSGRQFSNSRSEMNVSTLELGDSALYLCASSLIIGGEQYFGPGTRLTVT.

This clone was counted between two and nine times. The chain couples TRBV30 to TRBJ1-5; no clear D gene. The V and J ends lost 0 bases and 2 bases respectively, with 14 bases between them. The CDR3 runs 16 residues. Per germline, CDR1 GTSNPN and CDR2 SVGIG (reference sequence). The CDR3: CAWSVPDLSGNQPQHF. CDR3 sequence (DNA): TGTGCCTGGAGTGTGCCGGACTTGTCAGGCAATCAGCCCCAGCATTTT. The full variable domain, with the rest looked up from reference TRBV30 and TRBJ1-5, is SQTIHQWPATLVQPVGSPLSLECTVEGTSNPNLYWYRQAAGRGLQLLFYSVGIGQISSEVPQNLSASRPQDRQFILSSKKLLLSDSGFYLCAWSVPDLSGNQPQHFGDGTRLSIL.

The chain couples TRBV4-3 to TRBJ2-4; weak D call: TRBD1 (5 bases). Germline lookup yields CDR1 LGHNA and CDR2 YSLEER. This CDR3 has 16 amino acids. V lost 0 bases and J lost 0, with 9 bases in between. The CDR3 reads CASSQESRVAKNIQYF. The CDR3 coding sequence is TGCGCCAGCAGCCAAGAGAGCAGGGTAGCCAAAAACATTCAGTACTTC.

The chain is built from TRBV30 and TRBJ1-1, with D uncertain. Germline values: CDR1 GTSNPN, CDR2 SVGIG (reference sequence). The CDR3 totals 11 residues. The V end was cut by 2 bases, the J end by 8 bases, with 9 bases between. CDR3 region: CAWSPRNEAFF. For the CDR3, the DNA is TGTGCCTGGAGTCCCAGGAACGAAGCTTTCTTT.

V usage is TRBV28 and J usage is TRBJ2-5; 9 nucleotides agree with TRBD2. The CDR3 totals 12 residues. V trimming: 6 bases; J trimming: 14 bases; junction bases outside the gene matches: 10. The V gene's germline CDR1 is MDHEN and CDR2 SYDVKM. Here the CDR3 DNA reads TGTGCCAGCAGCGCCCTGACTAGCGGAGACTACTTC. This encodes CASSALTSGDYF.

This chain joins TRBV30 and TRBJ1-4, with a weak D call TRBD1 (5 bases). The CDR3 totals 14 residues. Deletions cut 0 bases from V and 7 bases from J, with 12 bases between. Germline V gives CDR1 GTSNPN, CDR2 SVGIG (reference sequence). This CDR3 reads CAWSVPAGGEKLFF. In nucleotides, the CDR3 is TGTGCCTGGAGTGTACCCGCGGGGGGTGAAAAACTGTTTTTT.

This clone has ten or more counts. The chain is built from TRBV7-6 and TRBJ2-1, with no clear D. The CDR3 spans 15 residues. Germline-derived CDR1 and CDR2 are SGHVS and FNYEAQ. Trimming took 1 base from V and 6 from J, leaving 13 bases between them. CDR3 loop: CASSLVHSASNEQFF. CDR3 DNA: TGTGCCAGCAGCTTAGTCCATTCGGCTAGCAATGAGCAGTTCTTC.